This passage covers 11 T cell receptor beta chains from one sample sequenced in a study of cytomegalovirus exposure and HLA in healthy donors. PCR used 60 Vbeta primers and 13 Jbeta primers. Only in-frame clones appear in the TCRdb table, and some are missing; sequencing was by immunoSEQ multiplex PCR. The top ten clones hold about 0.8% of a sample with roughly 170,000 clones, 75% to 85% of them seen once. The specimen was PBMCs. These receptors all come from a female donor in good health and CMV-seronegative.

Note on this clone: The same CDR3 is also encoded by other DNA sequences in this sample. The chain recombines TRBV30 with TRBJ1-5, with D perhaps matching TRBD1 (6 bases). Germline values: CDR1 GTSNPN, CDR2 SVGIG (reference sequence). The CDR3 contains 16 residues. Trimming shortened V by 0 bases and J by 4 bases, and 16 bases separated the two germline ends. CDR3 sequence: CAWSVPWGLGNQPQHF. CDR3 DNA: TGTGCCTGGAGTGTACCTTGGGGGCTTGGAAATCAGCCCCAGCATTTT.

The chain couples TRBV6-5 to TRBJ2-2, with 11 bases aligning to TRBD1. V dropped 6 bases and J dropped 4; count of bases not matched to a gene: 4. CDR3 length equals 15 residues. CDR1 and CDR2 from the germline V gene are MNHEY and SVGAGI. The CDR3 nucleotides read TGTGCCAGCAGGCGAGGGACAGGGGGCACCGGGGAGCTGTTTTTT. Translation: CASRRGTGGTGELFF.

A remark on this clone: One end of the junction is discordant with germline, which a read error may explain. The chain links TRBV9 to TRBJ2-6; maybe TRBD1 (5 bases). The CDR3 extends over 13 amino acids. Per germline, CDR1 SGDLS and CDR2 YYNGEE. The CDR3 region has the DNA TGTGCCAGCAGCGACTCTGGGGCCAACGGCCTGACTTTC. Translated, it gives CASSDSGANGLTF.

The V gene is TRBV7-2, the J gene TRBJ2-1; the D is unclear. The CDR3 consists of 15 residues. Looked up from germline, CDR1 is SGHTA and CDR2 is FQGNSA. Trimming removed 2 bases from V and 4 bases from J, with 12 bases in between. The CDR3 loop is CASSLTASQYNEQFF. The CDR3 nucleotides are TGTGCCAGCAGCTTAACAGCCAGTCAATACAATGAGCAGTTCTTC.

The rearrangement joins TRBV7-2 to TRBJ1-2; weak D call: TRBD1 (6 bases). Between the trimmed V and J ends, which lost 3 bases and 6 bases, there was a span of 14 bases. CDR3 length: 14 residues. Germline-derived CDR1 and CDR2 are SGHTA and FQGNSA. CDR3 amino acids: CASSFLAGVDGYTF. DNA of the CDR3: TGTGCCAGCAGCTTTCTGGCAGGGGTCGATGGCTACACCTTC.

The chain couples TRBV5-1 to TRBJ2-3; 9 positions match TRBD2. V lost 0 bases to trimming and J lost 3 bases; unmatched junction nucleotides: 2. This CDR3 comprises 15 residues. Germline-derived CDR1 and CDR2 are SGHRS and YFSETQ. CDR3 sequence (DNA): TGCGCCAGCAGCTTGGCTAGCGGGGAGACAGATACGCAGTATTTT. Protein product: CASSLASGETDTQYF.

The gene calls are TRBV5-8 and TRBJ1-1; 7 bases fit TRBD1. The V gene end was trimmed by 5 bases and the J gene end by 6 bases; junction bases not matched to a gene: 13. The CDR3 loop spans 15 amino acids. Germline V CDR1 and CDR2: SGHTS, YDEGEE. For the CDR3, the DNA is TGTGCCAGCAGACAGGGACAGCCACCTAATCCTGAAGCTTTCTTT. Translated, it gives CASRQGQPPNPEAFF.

As DNA, the CDR3 is TGTGCCAGCAGTCCGACAGGGGATGGAAATCAGCCCCAGCATTTT. Its translation is CASSPTGDGNQPQHF. The chain combines TRBV6-6 with TRBJ1-5; TRBD1 matches 8 bases. Germline trimming cut 5 bases from V and 4 bases from J; bases unmatched to any gene: 7. CDR3 size: 15 residues. Looked up from germline, CDR1 is MNHNY and CDR2 is SVGAGI (reference sequence).

As for this clone: One end of the junction is discordant with germline, which a read error may explain. The rearrangement joins TRBV7-9 to TRBJ2-5; tentatively, D is TRBD2 (7 bases). The CDR3 is 14 residues long. Germline V gives CDR1 SEHNR, CDR2 FQNEAQ (reference sequence). CDR3 region: CSSSDRGAQETQYF. The CDR3 bases are TGTTCCAGCAGCGACCGGGGGGCACAAGAGACCCAGTACTTC.

In its sample, this clone was seen a few times. The chain recombines TRBV29-1 with TRBJ2-5; the match to TRBD1 covers 8 bases. J was trimmed by 5 bases and V by 3 bases; bases with no gene match: 8. The germline V gene has CDR1 SQVTM and CDR2 ANQGSEA. This CDR3 has 14 amino acids. The CDR3 region is CSVDSQGAGETQYF. CDR3 nucleotides: TGCAGCGTTGACAGTCAGGGGGCAGGGGAGACCCAGTACTTC. The full variable domain, rest sourced from reference TRBV29-1 and TRBJ2-5, is SAVISQKPSRDICQRGTSLTIQCQVDSQVTMMFWYRQQPGQSLTLIATANQGSEATYESGFVIDKFPISRPNLTFSTLTVSNMSPEDSSIYLCSVDSQGAGETQYFGPGTRLLVL.

This clone appeared a few times. The chain carries TRBV25-1 and TRBJ1-1, with 7 bases matching TRBD1. There are 14 residues in the CDR3. The trim removed 6 bases at V and 4 bases at J, leaving 8 bases unmatched. Per germline, CDR1 MGHDK and CDR2 SYGVNS. This chain's CDR3 is CASRETGTTTEAFF. Written as DNA, the CDR3 is TGTGCCAGCAGAGAGACAGGGACGACCACTGAAGCTTTCTTT.